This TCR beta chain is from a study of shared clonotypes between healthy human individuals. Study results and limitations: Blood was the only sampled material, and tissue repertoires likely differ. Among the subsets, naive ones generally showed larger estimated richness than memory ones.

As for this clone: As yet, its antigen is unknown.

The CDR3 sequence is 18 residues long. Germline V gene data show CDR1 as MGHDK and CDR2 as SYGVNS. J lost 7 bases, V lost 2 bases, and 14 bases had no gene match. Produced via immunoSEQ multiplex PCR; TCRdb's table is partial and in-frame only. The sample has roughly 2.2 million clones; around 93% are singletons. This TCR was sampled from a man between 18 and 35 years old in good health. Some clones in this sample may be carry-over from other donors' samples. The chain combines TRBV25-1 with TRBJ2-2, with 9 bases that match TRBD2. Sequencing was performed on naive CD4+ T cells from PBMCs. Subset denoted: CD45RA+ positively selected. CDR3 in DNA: TGTGCCAGCAGTGAACTGGGCGGTAGCGGGAGAAAGGTCGGGGAGCTGTTTTTT. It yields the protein CASSELGGSGRKVGELFF. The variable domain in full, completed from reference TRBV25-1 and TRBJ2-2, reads EADIYQTPRYLVIGTGKKITLECSQTMGHDKMYWYQQDPGMELHLIHYSYGVNSTEKGDLSSESTVSRIRTEHFPLTLESARPSHTSQYLCASSELGGSGRKVGELFFGEGSRLTVL.